This T cell receptor (beta chain) was identified during a study of control samples from healthy donors and cancer patients. Profiled with immunoSEQ multiplex PCR; TCRdb holds only in-frame clones, not every one. This sample has almost 90,000 clones; around 86% occur once, and the top ten carry 20% to 25%. The sample was blood. The clonotype originates from a young man in good health.

CDR3 nucleotide sequence: TGCGCCAGCAGCGTCCGAACCCAGGCGGGGTCCGAGCAGTACTTC. This gives the protein CASSVRTQAGSEQYF. The chain has TRBV5-1 and TRBJ2-7, with D possibly TRBD2 on 6 matching bases. Germline V lookup: CDR1 SGHRS, CDR2 YFSETQ. The V end was cut by 4 bases, the J end by 6 bases, with 20 bases between. The CDR3 sequence is 15 residues long.